The present TCR beta chain was sequenced within a study of shared clonotypes between healthy human individuals. About the study: The cohort comprised two women and a few men. Their ages spanned 18 to 49 years. Study-wide results and caveats: In contrast to clonotypes shared by all four donors, non-shared clonotypes had lower generation probabilities. It was the few donors that limited the genetic and exposure-history diversity represented. A handful of donors showed sharing of about 4.7% of naive CD4 clonotypes.

Here immunoSEQ multiplex PCR was the method, and the copy in TCRdb shows in-frame clones only, minus some. The sample has hundreds of thousands of clones, roughly 96% seen once; the top ten hold 0.11%. CD45RO-negative, CCR7-positively selected cells formed the naive CD8 fraction, excluding terminally differentiated effector memory CD45RA+ cells. Of note for this clone: Antigen specificity is unknown.

The sequenced sample was naive CD8+ T cells sorted from blood. The receptor comes from a woman aged 30 to 39 in good health.

CDR3 amino acids: CASSEWGPLSGANVLTF. The CDR3 DNA reads TGTGCCAGCAGTGAGTGGGGACCCCTCTCTGGGGCCAACGTCCTGACTTTC. The V call is TRBV6-1, the J call TRBJ2-6; D may match TRBD1 or TRBD2 (5 bases each). V lost 3 bases, J lost 0 bases, and 12 bases lay in between. Germline values: CDR1 MNHNS, CDR2 SASEGT. This CDR3 has 17 amino acids.